These T cell receptor beta chains were read from a single sample in a study of blood T cells in healthy people across ages. TCRdb reanalysed the 5' RACE reads using MiXCR and keeps one entry per CDR3 protein. The repertoire consists of some 900,000 distinct CDR3 sequences, with under 50% occurring once and the leading ten covering under 15%. What was sequenced was blood. Receptors originate from a man aged 25 to 40 in good health. The CDR3 runs from the conserved cysteine through the conserved F or W. D genes are given only for firm matches. Size values are once, few and many counts, or a class for expanded clones, and some rows have none.

TRBV9	.	TRBD2	TRBJ2-6	TGTGCCAGCAGCGTACTAGCGGGGTCTGGGGCCAACGTCCTGACTTTC	CASSVLAGSGANVLTF
TRBV2	few	TRBD1	TRBJ2-4	TGTGCCAGCGGGACAGGGATGGGGGAGCAGTACTTC	CASGTGMGEQYF
TRBV4-1	.	.	TRBJ1-2	TGCGCCAGCAGCCAAGAGGTTACGGGGAACTATGGCTACACCTTC	CASSQEVTGNYGYTF
TRBV20-1	once	.	TRBJ1-5	TGCAGTGCTAGATCATATGGGCGCGATAGCAATCAGCCCCAGCATTTT	CSARSYGRDSNQPQHF
TRBV3-1	.	.	TRBJ2-6	TGTGCCAGCAGCTCAGTCAGTAGCTCTGGGGCCAACGTCCTGACTTTC	CASSSVSSSGANVLTF
TRBV4-1	.	.	TRBJ2-1	TGCGCCAGCAGCCAAGGAGAACTTTACAATGAGCAGTTCTTC	CASSQGELYNEQFF
TRBV11-3	.	TRBD2	TRBJ2-1	TGTGCCAGCAGCTCTGGTAGAGGGACTAGCCTCGATGAGCAGTTCTTC	CASSSGRGTSLDEQFF
TRBV4-2	once	TRBD1	TRBJ1-4	TGTGCCAGCAGCCTGGACACCGGGACAGCTAATGAAAAACTGTTTTTT	CASSLDTGTANEKLFF
TRBV12-3/TRBV12-4	few	.	TRBJ1-2	TGTGCCAGCATTAAACAGGAGATTAACTATGGCTACACCTTC	CASIKQEINYGYTF
TRBV3-1	.	.	TRBJ1-1	TGTGCCAGCAGCCAAGATCCAGGGGCTGGGGGCACTGAAGCTTTCTTT	CASSQDPGAGGTEAFF
TRBV27	few	TRBD2	TRBJ2-3	TGTGCCAGCAGTTTACTAGCGGGGAAAGATACGCAGTATTTT	CASSLLAGKDTQYF
TRBV4-2	.	TRBD2	TRBJ2-7	TGTGCCAGCAGCCCTGATACTAGCGATGAGCAGTACTTC	CASSPDTSDEQYF
TRBV7-9	.	.	TRBJ2-5	TGTGCCAGCAGCTTAGCCCCTCTCTTAGGAGCAGGGAGGATTGAGACCCAGTACTTC	CASSLAPLLGAGRIETQYF
TRBV6-6	.	.	TRBJ2-3	TGTGCCAGCATGAAGGTCCAGCTTGGGGGCGCAGATACGCAGTATTTT	CASMKVQLGGADTQYF
TRBV6-5	.	TRBD2	TRBJ2-1	TGTGCCGGCAGTTGCTCTCTCGCGGGGGGATCCTACAATGAGCAGTTCTTC	CAGSCSLAGGSYNEQFF
TRBV20-1	.	.	TRBJ2-7	TGCAGTGCTAGTAGCCCGGGGACTTCGTTCTCCTACGAGCAGTACTTC	CSASSPGTSFSYEQYF
TRBV5-6	.	.	TRBJ1-6	TGTGCCAGCAGCTGGGGACTGACGATTAGCTCCTATAATTCACCCCTCCACTTT	CASSWGLTISSYNSPLHF
TRBV5-1	.	.	TRBJ2-2	TGCGCCAGCAGCCAGACAGCTACCAACACCGGGGAGCTGTTTTTT	CASSQTATNTGELFF
TRBV20-1	.	TRBD1	TRBJ2-7	TGCAGTGCTAAGGACAGGGTCGGGTCCTACGAGCAGTACTTC	CSAKDRVGSYEQYF
TRBV27	.	TRBD2	TRBJ2-1	TGTGCCAGCAGTTGGGGTAGCGGGGGGGCTGATGAGCAGTTCTTC	CASSWGSGGADEQFF
TRBV7-9	.	.	TRBJ2-6	TGTGCCAGCAGCTCCTCTACAGTGGCCTCTGGGGCCAACGTCCTGACTTTC	CASSSSTVASGANVLTF
TRBV5-1	.	TRBD1	TRBJ2-3	TGCGCCAGCAGCTTGGAGGACAGGGGGCCAGATACGCAGTATTTT	CASSLEDRGPDTQYF
TRBV28	.	TRBD1	TRBJ1-4	TGTGCCAGCAGTTTAGGGGGACAGGCTGAAAAACTGTTTTTT	CASSLGGQAEKLFF
TRBV7-2	once	.	TRBJ1-6	TGTGCCAGCAGCTTATCAACGGATAATTCACCCCTCCACTTT	CASSLSTDNSPLHF
TRBV2	.	.	TRBJ1-1	TGTGCCAGCAGTGGAGGCAGGACGGTACCTGAAGCTTTCTTT	CASSGGRTVPEAFF
TRBV3-1	.	TRBD2	TRBJ2-3	TGTGCCAGCAGCCAAGCCAGCGGGGGGGCCGCAGATACGCAGTATTTT	CASSQASGGAADTQYF
TRBV20-1	.	.	TRBJ2-4	TGCAGTGCTAGAGGGTTAGGGGTCCCCTTAGCCAAAAACATTCAGTACTTC	CSARGLGVPLAKNIQYF
TRBV5-1	.	.	TRBJ1-4	TGCGCCAGTCAGGGTAATGAAAAACTGTTTTTT	CASQGNEKLFF
TRBV12-3/TRBV12-4	few	.	TRBJ1-5	TGTGCCAGCAGTTTCCGGTTTCACAGCCTCAATCAGCCCCAGCATTTT	CASSFRFHSLNQPQHF
TRBV4-1	.	TRBD1	TRBJ1-6	TGCGCCAGCAGCCAAGATACAGGGGATAATTCACCCCTCCACTTT	CASSQDTGDNSPLHF
TRBV21-1	.	.	TRBJ1-2	TGTGCCAGCAGCAAAGTTATAGGCAGATCTAACTATGGCTACACCTTC	CASSKVIGRSNYGYTF
TRBV11-2	few	.	TRBJ2-3	TGTGCCAGCAGCAAACATAGCGGTTCGCTCCCTTTCACAACAGATACGCAGTATTTT	CASSKHSGSLPFTTDTQYF
TRBV7-2	.	TRBD2	TRBJ2-3	TGTGCCAGCAGCTTAGCGCCCCTAGCGGGGGGCCGGGCAGATACGCAGTATTTT	CASSLAPLAGGRADTQYF
TRBV6-2/TRBV6-3	few	TRBD2	TRBJ2-3	TGTGCCAGCAGAAGCGGGGGGGCCTTAAATACGCAGTATTTT	CASRSGGALNTQYF
TRBV25-1	.	.	TRBJ2-7	TGTGCCAGCAGTGAATCGGGGTCAGGATGGAATGAGCAGTACTTC	CASSESGSGWNEQYF
TRBV4-2	.	.	TRBJ2-3	TGTGCCAGCAGCCAACTGGGACACGCGGATACGCAGTATTTT	CASSQLGHADTQYF
TRBV12-3/TRBV12-4	.	TRBD1	TRBJ2-1	TGTGCCAGCAGAGAACAGGGGGGATACTTGAATGAGCAGTTCTTC	CASREQGGYLNEQFF
TRBV3-1	.	TRBD1	TRBJ1-2	TGTGCCAGCAGCCAAGTGAGGGGGCAAGACTATGGCTACACCTTC	CASSQVRGQDYGYTF
TRBV9	few	TRBD1	TRBJ2-7	TGTGCCAGCAGCAGGGACAGGGAGTACTCCTACGAGCAGTACTTC	CASSRDREYSYEQYF
TRBV5-1	few	.	TRBJ1-5	TGCGCCAGCAGCTTGGATCAGGGCGGACAGCCCCAGCATTTT	CASSLDQGGQPQHF
TRBV7-6	.	.	TRBJ2-7	TGTGCCAGCAGCTTAGAGGGCGCAATAAACGAGCAGTACTTC	CASSLEGAINEQYF
TRBV9	.	TRBD1	TRBJ2-5	TGTGCCAGCAGCGTAGAGGGGGCCCCGCAGGAGACCCAGTACTTC	CASSVEGAPQETQYF
TRBV7-3	.	TRBD1	TRBJ2-7	TGTGCCAGCAGCTTAAGACAGGGGGCGGAATACGAGCAGTACTTC	CASSLRQGAEYEQYF
TRBV7-9	few	.	TRBJ1-2	TGTGCCAGCAGCTTAGACGTGGACGGCGGCTACACCTTC	CASSLDVDGGYTF
TRBV18	.	TRBD1	TRBJ2-3	TGTGCCAGCTCACCACCGGCACAGGGGGATACGCAGTATTTT	CASSPPAQGDTQYF
TRBV20-1	few	TRBD2	TRBJ2-5	TGCAGTGCTACCGGACTAGCGGGGTCAGGGGGAGAGACCCAGTACTTC	CSATGLAGSGGETQYF
TRBV12-3/TRBV12-4	.	.	TRBJ2-7	TGTGCCAGCAGTTTGGACAGCCTAACCTACGAGCAGTACTTC	CASSLDSLTYEQYF
TRBV28	.	TRBD1	TRBJ1-1	TGTGCCAGCAGTTGGGACAGTCAGGCTTTCTTT	CASSWDSQAFF
TRBV28	few	TRBD1	TRBJ1-6	TGTGCCAGCAGTTCGTTAGACAGGGATAATTCACCCCTCCACTTT	CASSSLDRDNSPLHF
TRBV4-1	.	.	TRBJ2-3	TGCGCCAGCAGCGGCCCGGACTTCCGCACAGATACGCAGTATTTT	CASSGPDFRTDTQYF
TRBV6-1	few	TRBD1	TRBJ1-5	TGTGCCAGCAGTGGGACAGGGGTTAGCCTCAATCAGCCCCAGCATTTT	CASSGTGVSLNQPQHF
TRBV21-1	.	.	TRBJ1-2	TGTGCCAGCAGAGAAAAACGACAGGGCTTATGCGGCTACACCTTC	CASREKRQGLCGYTF
TRBV3-1	.	.	TRBJ2-5	TGTGCCAGCAGCTATGGGGTGGGCGAGACCCAGTACTTC	CASSYGVGETQYF
TRBV9	.	.	TRBJ2-3	TGTGCCAGCAGCGTAAGGGCTAGCGTCACAGATACGCAGTATTTT	CASSVRASVTDTQYF
TRBV6-5	.	TRBD2	TRBJ2-7	TGTGCCAGCAGGGGACCAGCGGGGGGAAACAATTACGAGCAGTACTTC	CASRGPAGGNNYEQYF
TRBV29-1	.	TRBD2	TRBJ2-4	TGCAGCGTTGGGAAAGCGGGGTACCAAAACATTCAGTACTTC	CSVGKAGYQNIQYF